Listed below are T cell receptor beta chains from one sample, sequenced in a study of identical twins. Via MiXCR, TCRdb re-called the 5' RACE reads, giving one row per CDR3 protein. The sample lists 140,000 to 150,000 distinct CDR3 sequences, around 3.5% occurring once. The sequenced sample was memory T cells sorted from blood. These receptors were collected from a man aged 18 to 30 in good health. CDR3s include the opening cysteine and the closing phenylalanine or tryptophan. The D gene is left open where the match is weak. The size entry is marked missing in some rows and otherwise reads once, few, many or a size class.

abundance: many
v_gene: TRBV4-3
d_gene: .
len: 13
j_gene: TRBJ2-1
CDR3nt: TGCGCCAGCGCCAGCCGGGCAAACAATGAGCAGTTCTTC
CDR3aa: CASASRANNEQFF

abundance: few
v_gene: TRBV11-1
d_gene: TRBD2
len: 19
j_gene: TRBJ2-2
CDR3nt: TGTGCCAGCAGCCCGAACTCTCTGACCGGGACTAGAGCCACCGGGGAGCTGTTTTTT
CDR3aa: CASSPNSLTGTRATGELFF

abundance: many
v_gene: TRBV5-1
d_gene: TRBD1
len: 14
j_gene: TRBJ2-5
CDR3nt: TGCGCCAGCAGCTTGGGAGACAGGGCAGAGACCCAGTACTTC
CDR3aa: CASSLGDRAETQYF

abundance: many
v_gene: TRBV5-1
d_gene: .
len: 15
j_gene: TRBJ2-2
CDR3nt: TGCGCCAGCAGCTTAGGACAGCAGAACACCGGGGAGCTGTTTTTT
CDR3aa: CASSLGQQNTGELFF

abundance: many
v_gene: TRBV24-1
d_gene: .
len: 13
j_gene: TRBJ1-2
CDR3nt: TGTGCCACCAGTGATTTTGGGGTTACTGGCTACACCTTC
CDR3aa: CATSDFGVTGYTF

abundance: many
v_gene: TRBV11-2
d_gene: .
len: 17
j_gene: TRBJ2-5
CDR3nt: TGTGCCAGCAGCTTCCCCTCCACGGGGGCCCGGTCGGGAACCCAGTACTTC
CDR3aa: CASSFPSTGARSGTQYF

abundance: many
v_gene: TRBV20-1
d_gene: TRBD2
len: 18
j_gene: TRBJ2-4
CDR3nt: TGCAGTGCTAGGTCCCAGCGGGAGGCCCGAATAGCCAAAAACATTCAGTACTTC
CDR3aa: CSARSQREARIAKNIQYF

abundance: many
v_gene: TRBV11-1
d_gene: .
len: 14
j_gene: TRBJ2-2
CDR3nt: TGTGCCAGCAGCTGGAACAGAGGCACCGGGGAGCTGTTTTTT
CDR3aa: CASSWNRGTGELFF

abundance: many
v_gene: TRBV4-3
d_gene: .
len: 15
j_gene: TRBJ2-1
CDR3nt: TGCGCCAGCAGCCAAAGCGAGAGCTCCTACAATGAGCAGTTCTTC
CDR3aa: CASSQSESSYNEQFF

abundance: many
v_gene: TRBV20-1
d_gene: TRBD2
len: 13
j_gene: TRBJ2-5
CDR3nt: TGCAGTGCTAGGGCTATAGCGGGAGTGGCCCAGTACTTC
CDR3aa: CSARAIAGVAQYF

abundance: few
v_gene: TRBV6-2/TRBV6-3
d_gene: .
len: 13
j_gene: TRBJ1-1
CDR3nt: TGTGCCAGCGGCGGTTTTGCGAACACTGAAGCTTTCTTT
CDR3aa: CASGGFANTEAFF

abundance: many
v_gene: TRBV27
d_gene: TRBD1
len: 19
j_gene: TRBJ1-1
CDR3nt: TGTGCCAGCAGTTTGAAGGCGGGACAGGGGCGGTGGAGGAGCACTGAAGCTTTCTTT
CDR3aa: CASSLKAGQGRWRSTEAFF

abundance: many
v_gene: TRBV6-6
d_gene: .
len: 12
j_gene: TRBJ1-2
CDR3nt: TGTGCCAGCACCTCAACAGGGAATGGCTACACCTTC
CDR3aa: CASTSTGNGYTF

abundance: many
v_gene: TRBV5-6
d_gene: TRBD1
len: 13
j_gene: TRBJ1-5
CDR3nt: TGTGCCAGCAGCCACAGGGGCCCAGGGGCCCAGCATTTT
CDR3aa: CASSHRGPGAQHF

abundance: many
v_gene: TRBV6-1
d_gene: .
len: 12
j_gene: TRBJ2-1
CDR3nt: TGTGCCAGCAGTGGGCCTTACAATGAGCAGTTCTTC
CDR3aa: CASSGPYNEQFF

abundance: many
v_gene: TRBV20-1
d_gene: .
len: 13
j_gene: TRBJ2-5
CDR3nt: TGCAGTGTAAGACCCGAGGGCGGAGAGACCCAGTACTTC
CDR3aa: CSVRPEGGETQYF

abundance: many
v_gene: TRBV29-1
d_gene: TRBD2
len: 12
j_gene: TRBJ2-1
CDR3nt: TGCAGCGTTCTGACTAGCGGGAAGGAGCAGTTCTTC
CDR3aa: CSVLTSGKEQFF

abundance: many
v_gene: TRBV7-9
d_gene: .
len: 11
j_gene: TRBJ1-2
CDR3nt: TGTGCCAGCAGCTCCACCGATGGCTACACCTTC
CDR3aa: CASSSTDGYTF

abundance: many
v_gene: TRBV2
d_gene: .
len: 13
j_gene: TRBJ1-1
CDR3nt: TGTGCCAGCAGTGACAGGGGAAGGGCTGAAGCTTTCTTT
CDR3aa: CASSDRGRAEAFF

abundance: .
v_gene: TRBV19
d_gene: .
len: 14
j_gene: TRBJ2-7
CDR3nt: TGTGCCAGTAGTATACAGGGGGGAACCTACGAGCAGTACTTC
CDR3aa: CASSIQGGTYEQYF

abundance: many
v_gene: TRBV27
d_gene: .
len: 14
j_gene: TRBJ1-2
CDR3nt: TGTGCCAGCAGTTGGAGCGCCGCGGACTATGGCTACACCTTC
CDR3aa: CASSWSAADYGYTF

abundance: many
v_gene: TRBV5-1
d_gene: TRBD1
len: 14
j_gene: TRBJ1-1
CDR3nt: TGCGCCAGCAGCATGGACAGGGGGAACACTGAAGCTTTCTTT
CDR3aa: CASSMDRGNTEAFF

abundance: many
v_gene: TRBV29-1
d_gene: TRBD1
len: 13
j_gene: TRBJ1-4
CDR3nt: TGCAGCGTTATTCAGGGGGGTAATGAAAAACTGTTTTTT
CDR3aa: CSVIQGGNEKLFF

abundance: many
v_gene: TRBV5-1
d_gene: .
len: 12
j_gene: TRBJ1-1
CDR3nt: TGCGCCAGCAGCCGAGATCTTGCGGAAGCTTTCTTT
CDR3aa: CASSRDLAEAFF

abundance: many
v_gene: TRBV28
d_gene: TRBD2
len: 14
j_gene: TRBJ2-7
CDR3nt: TGTGCCAGCAGTTTCGGGACTAGCGGGTACGAGCAGTACTTC
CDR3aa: CASSFGTSGYEQYF

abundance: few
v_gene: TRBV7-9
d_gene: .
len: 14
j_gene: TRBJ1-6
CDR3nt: TGTGCCAGCAGCTCGACAGCTTATAATTCACCCCTCCACTTT
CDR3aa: CASSSTAYNSPLHF

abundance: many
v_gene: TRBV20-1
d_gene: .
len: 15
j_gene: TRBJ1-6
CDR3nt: TGCAGTGCGAGGGACGGGGGCGCCTCTAATTCACCCCTCCACTTT
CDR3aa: CSARDGGASNSPLHF

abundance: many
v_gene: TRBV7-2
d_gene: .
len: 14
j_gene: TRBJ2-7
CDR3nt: TGTGCCAGCAGCTTAGGACTAGGCTCCTACGAGCAGTACTTC
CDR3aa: CASSLGLGSYEQYF

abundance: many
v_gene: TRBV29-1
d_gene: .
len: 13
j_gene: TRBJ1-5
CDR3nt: TGCAGCGTTGGCGGGGGAGGCAATCAGCCCCAGCATTTT
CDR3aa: CSVGGGGNQPQHF

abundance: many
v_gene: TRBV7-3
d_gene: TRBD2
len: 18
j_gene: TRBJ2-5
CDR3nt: TGTGCCAGCAGCTTAACCGGATACGGGAGGGCCTCCGACGAGACCCAGTACTTC
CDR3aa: CASSLTGYGRASDETQYF

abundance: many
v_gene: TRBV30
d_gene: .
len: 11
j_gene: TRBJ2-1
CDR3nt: TGTGCCTGGAGTGTATCCGGTGAGCAGTTCTTC
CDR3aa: CAWSVSGEQFF

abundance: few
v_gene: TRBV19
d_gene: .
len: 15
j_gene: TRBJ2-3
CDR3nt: TGTGCCAGTAGTATAGGCCCCCCCCGGGACGGAGGGCTGTATTTT
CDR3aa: CASSIGPPRDGGLYF

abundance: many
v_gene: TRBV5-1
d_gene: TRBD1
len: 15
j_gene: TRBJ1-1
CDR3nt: TGCGCCAGCAGCTTGAATCAGGGGGCGGGTAAGGGAGCTTTCTTT
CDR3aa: CASSLNQGAGKGAFF